The 21 T cell receptor beta chains presented below share a single source sample, sequenced in a study of control samples from healthy donors and cancer patients. The assay was immunoSEQ multiplex PCR, and TCRdb's table has in-frame clones only and misses some. The table records roughly 100,000 clones, 88% of them present only once. Sequencing was carried out using blood. Every receptor here comes from a man aged 25 to 40 in good health.

The V and J genes are TRBV5-1 and TRBJ2-7, with D possibly TRBD1 on 6 matching bases. There are 15 residues in the CDR3. Trimming removed 2 bases from V and 2 bases from J, with 14 bases in between. The germline V gene encodes CDR1 SGHRS and CDR2 YFSETQ. CDR3 loop: CASSFPGTSTYEQYF. The CDR3 nucleotides are TGCGCCAGCAGCTTCCCCGGGACAAGTACCTACGAGCAGTACTTC. Together with reference TRBV5-1 and TRBJ2-7, the CDR3 gives the full variable domain: KAGVTQTPRYLIKTRGQQVTLSCSPISGHRSVSWYQQTPGQGLQFLFEYFSETQRNKGNFPGRFSGRQFSNSRSEMNVSTLELGDSALYLCASSFPGTSTYEQYFGPGTRLTVT.

The chain couples TRBV6-2 or TRBV6-3 to TRBJ2-5, with D unresolved. Per the germline V gene, CDR1 is MNHEY and CDR2 is SVGEGT. CDR3 length: 13 residues. Trimming shortened V by 2 bases and J by 5 bases, and 9 bases separated the two germline ends. The CDR3 spells CASSYLRQETQYF. As DNA, the CDR3 is TGTGCCAGCAGTTACCTGAGGCAGGAGACCCAGTACTTC.

This chain uses TRBV19 with TRBJ2-7; 7 bases line up with TRBD2. Germline trimming cut 6 bases from V and 3 bases from J; bases unmatched to any gene: 8. There are 14 residues in the CDR3. From germline, CDR1 is LNHDA and CDR2 SQIVND (reference sequence). CDR3 region: CASSVGSGDYEQYF. The CDR3, as DNA: TGTGCCAGTAGCGTCGGAAGCGGGGACTACGAGCAGTACTTC.

This clone was found a few times. The gene calls are TRBV2 and TRBJ2-3; possibly TRBD1 or TRBD2 for D (5 bases each). Germline CDR1 SNHLY, CDR2 FYNNEI. The V end was cut by 7 bases, the J end by 0 bases, with 11 bases between. The CDR3 consists of 14 residues. CDR3 protein: CASKWGTSTDTQYF. The DNA for the CDR3 is TGTGCCAGCAAATGGGGGACGAGCACAGATACGCAGTATTTT.

The V call is TRBV27, the J call TRBJ2-2, with TRBD1 identical over 7 bases. The J segment lost 4 bases and the V segment lost 8 bases, leaving 10 bases of the junction unmatched. CDR3 length: 15 amino acids. CDR1 and CDR2 (germline): MNHEY, SMNVEV (reference sequence). The CDR3 nucleotides read TGTGCCAGCGGTAGACGGACAGGCAGCACCGGGGAGCTGTTTTTT. It codes for CASGRRTGSTGELFF.

V usage is TRBV19 and J usage is TRBJ1-4; D remains ambiguous. V gave up 5 bases and J gave up 0 bases, with 10 bases separating them. The CDR3 loop spans 15 amino acids. Germline CDR1 and CDR2: LNHDA and SQIVND (reference sequence). CDR3 nucleotides: TGTGCCAGTAGTGTCTTCGACGCAACTAATGAAAAACTGTTTTTT. Protein sequence: CASSVFDATNEKLFF.

The chain combines TRBV19 with TRBJ2-1; no definite D call. Germline assignment: CDR1 LNHDA and CDR2 SQIVND (reference sequence). The CDR3 has 14 amino acids. The V and J ends lost 1 base and 4 bases respectively, with 8 bases between them. The DNA for the CDR3 is TGTGCCAGTAGTATAGGGTTCTCTTACAATGAGCAGTTCTTC. Translation: CASSIGFSYNEQFF.

The rearrangement joins TRBV5-4 to TRBJ2-1; 8 bases fit TRBD2. Germline V lookup: CDR1 SGHNT, CDR2 YYREEE (reference sequence). The CDR3 totals 13 residues. V gave up 1 base and J gave up 9 bases; unmatched junction bases: 3. CDR3 in amino acids: CASSLPAGGEQFF. CDR3 bases: TGTGCCAGCAGCTTGCCCGCGGGGGGTGAGCAGTTCTTC.

This clone has only one observation. The V and J genes are TRBV4-1 and TRBJ1-2; TRBD1 matches at 10 bases. CDR1 MGHRA and CDR2 YSYEKL come from the germline V gene. This CDR3 has 14 residues. After removal of 3 bases from V and 3 bases from J, the junction contained 1 base not matched to a gene. DNA of the CDR3: TGCGCCAGCAGCCAGGGGACAGGGGACTATGGCTACACCTTC. Amino acid sequence: CASSQGTGDYGYTF.

The chain recombines TRBV18 with TRBJ2-1; TRBD2 might be the D (5 bases). The CDR3 totals 15 residues. Trimming removed 0 bases from V and 8 bases from J, with 14 bases in between. The germline V gene has CDR1 KGHSH and CDR2 LQKENI. The DNA for the CDR3 is TGTGCCAGCTCACCACCGTTGTCCTCCGGGGATGAGCAGTTCTTC. Translating gives CASSPPLSSGDEQFF.

V gene TRBV25-1 combines with J gene TRBJ2-5; TRBD2 is a possible D gene (5 bases). Trimming left V 0 bases short and J 7 bases short, with 6 bases between. The germline gives CDR1 MGHDK, CDR2 SYGVNS. CDR3 length equals 12 residues. The CDR3 loop reads CASSEYRGTQYF. As DNA, the CDR3 is TGTGCCAGCAGTGAATATCGGGGGACCCAGTACTTC.

The chain combines TRBV15 with TRBJ1-2, with D unresolved. V shed 1 base and J shed 6 bases, with 12 bases lying between them. Germline V gene lookup returns CDR1 LNHNV and CDR2 YYDKDF (reference sequence). The length of the CDR3 is 14 residues. The CDR3: CATSRGMALDGYTF. CDR3 coding DNA: TGTGCCACCAGCAGAGGTATGGCCTTAGATGGCTACACCTTC.

The rearrangement uses TRBV18 and TRBJ1-1; no clear D. V was pared by 6 bases and J by 1 base, with 12 bases between. Germline V gene sequence: CDR1 KGHSH, CDR2 LQKENI. The CDR3 is made up of 14 amino acids. The CDR3 sequence is CASSRIGGNTEAFF. DNA of the CDR3: TGTGCCAGCTCTCGCATAGGCGGGAACACTGAAGCTTTCTTT.

This sequence joins TRBV7-9 and TRBJ2-7; 9 bases fit TRBD2. Germline trimming cut 5 bases from V and 2 bases from J; bases unmatched to any gene: 7. This CDR3 region has 15 residues. CDR1 SEHNR and CDR2 FQNEAQ come from the germline V gene (reference sequence). This CDR3 reads CASSPPSGATYEQYF. For the CDR3, the DNA is TGTGCCAGCAGCCCACCTAGCGGGGCCACCTACGAGCAGTACTTC.

J is TRBJ2-5 and V is TRBV7-8, with D hard to call. Germline values: CDR1 SGHVS, CDR2 FQNEAQ. The CDR3 totals 15 residues. The V end lost 5 bases, the J end lost 0 bases, and 13 bases lay between the germline ends. The CDR3 region is CASSRANMDQETQYF. CDR3 in DNA: TGTGCCAGCAGCCGCGCGAACATGGACCAAGAGACCCAGTACTTC.

This clone has just a few counts. The V call is TRBV7-9, the J call TRBJ2-7; D remains ambiguous. Trimming removed 1 base from V and 0 bases from J, with 7 bases in between. Germline V gives CDR1 SEHNR, CDR2 FQNEAQ (reference sequence). The CDR3 consists of 14 residues. CDR3 amino acids: CASSLEVSSYEQYF. In nucleotides, the CDR3 is TGTGCCAGCAGCTTAGAAGTTTCCTCCTACGAGCAGTACTTC.

V usage is TRBV28 and J usage is TRBJ2-6; 7 bases are a match to TRBD1. The length of the CDR3 is 17 residues. The germline V gene has CDR1 MDHEN and CDR2 SYDVKM. Unmatched junction bases numbered 7, after V lost 5 bases and J lost 0 bases. CDR3 residues: CASSPPPGGSGANVLTF. The CDR3 coding sequence is TGTGCCAGCAGTCCCCCGCCAGGGGGCTCTGGGGCCAACGTCCTGACTTTC.

V is TRBV19 and J is TRBJ2-3, with TRBD2 matching 7 bases. With 3 bases clipped from V and 7 bases from J, the junction kept 10 bases outside the gene matches. Germline values: CDR1 LNHDA, CDR2 SQIVND (reference sequence). The CDR3 spans 15 residues. The CDR3 protein is CASSILGEGQYTQYF. As DNA, the CDR3 is TGTGCCAGTAGTATTTTGGGGGAGGGCCAATATACGCAGTATTTT. Based on the CDR3 plus reference TRBV19 and TRBJ2-3, the full variable domain is DGGITQSPKYLFRKEGQNVTLSCEQNLNHDAMYWYRQDPGQGLRLIYYSQIVNDFQKGDIAEGYSVSREKKESFPLTVTSAQKNPTAFYLCASSILGEGQYTQYFGPGTRLTVL.

This clone was found once. The chain is built from TRBV4-1 and TRBJ2-3, with D perhaps TRBD1 or TRBD2 (5 bases each). The CDR3 totals 14 residues. Trimming took 4 bases from V and 6 from J, leaving 14 bases between them. Germline values: CDR1 MGHRA, CDR2 YSYEKL. The CDR3, as DNA: TGCGCCAGCAGCCTGGGGACGTTTCCGGATACGCAGTATTTT. It yields the protein CASSLGTFPDTQYF.

The chain employs TRBV7-2 and TRBJ2-7; D gene ambiguous. Germline loops: CDR1 SGHTA, CDR2 FQGNSA. V was pared by 1 base and J by 4 bases, with 11 bases between. The CDR3 spans 14 residues. The CDR3 spells CASSLVGQVYEQYF. The CDR3, as DNA: TGTGCCAGCAGCTTAGTTGGGCAGGTGTACGAGCAGTACTTC.

The chain combines TRBV5-5 with TRBJ2-5, with TRBD2 as a possible D gene (5 bases). V lost 5 bases to trimming and J lost 5 bases, with 10 bases between them. This CDR3 contains 12 residues. The V gene's germline CDR1 is SGHKS and CDR2 YYEKEE (reference sequence). In DNA form, the CDR3 reads TGTGCCAGCAGTTACACGGGGGAGACCCAGTACTTC. This sequence encodes CASSYTGETQYF.